A single sample is the source of the 2 T cell receptor beta chains below, sequenced in a study of neurological immune-mediated disorders. Time point specified: longitudinal time-point 3. One entry per CDR3 protein, called by TCRdb with MiXCR from the 5' RACE reads. This table has roughly 100,000 distinct CDR3 sequences, about a tenth appearing once. The source material was PBMCs. The source of these receptors is a female donor with HTLV-1-associated myelopathy (HAM/TSP).

This clonotype appeared many times. The V call is TRBV20-1, the J call TRBJ2-3; D remains unclear. In germline, CDR1 is DFQATT, CDR2 SNEGSKA (reference sequence). The CDR3 is made up of 12 amino acids. Between the trimmed V and J ends, which lost 3 bases and 1 base, there was a span of 5 bases. As DNA, the CDR3 is TGCAGTGCTAGTGAGGGCACAGATACGCAGTATTTT. Amino acid sequence: CSASEGTDTQYF.

This clonotype showed up many times. The chain combines TRBV12-3 or TRBV12-4 with TRBJ1-1; no firm D call. This CDR3 is 11 amino acids long. Trimming took off 2 bases at V and 11 bases at J, with 9 bases between the two ends. The CDR3 DNA follows: TGTGCCAGCAGTTTAACGGATTTGGCTTTCTTT. Its translation: CASSLTDLAFF.